This T cell receptor beta chain was identified in a study of blood T cell repertoires in COVID-19. Study context: Sources were T cells, B-cell-depleted T cells, or PBMCs; the material itself was cDNA or gDNA.

V was pared by 2 bases and J by 1 base, with 5 bases of the junction left unmatched. This CDR3 spans 15 amino acids. Looked up from germline, CDR1 is SGHRS and CDR2 is YFSETQ. Seattle's enrolled individuals joined amid active infection and were then monitored longitudinally. Methods used by the authors: For nucleated cells, counts were estimated from reference gene primer amplification. Data came from immunoSEQ multiplex PCR; TCRdb stores just in-frame clones and leaves some out. That table furnishes V, J and clone size, whereas the DNA furnished D and trimming. The table records 85,000 to 100,000 clones, almost 90% of them present only once. There are a few counts of this clone.

Source material: peripheral blood. The sequence was collected from a man in his fifties or sixties with COVID-19, enrolled during active disease. The rearrangement uses TRBV5-1 and TRBJ1-1, with 7 nucleotides matching TRBD1. CDR3 nucleotides: TGCGCCAGCAGCTTAGGGACAGTCCAGAACACTGAAGCTTTCTTT. This sequence encodes CASSLGTVQNTEAFF. The entire variable domain, with the rest obtained from reference TRBV5-1 and TRBJ1-1, is as follows: KAGVTQTPRYLIKTRGQQVTLSCSPISGHRSVSWYQQTPGQGLQFLFEYFSETQRNKGNFPGRFSGRQFSNSRSEMNVSTLELGDSALYLCASSLGTVQNTEAFFGQGTRLTVV.